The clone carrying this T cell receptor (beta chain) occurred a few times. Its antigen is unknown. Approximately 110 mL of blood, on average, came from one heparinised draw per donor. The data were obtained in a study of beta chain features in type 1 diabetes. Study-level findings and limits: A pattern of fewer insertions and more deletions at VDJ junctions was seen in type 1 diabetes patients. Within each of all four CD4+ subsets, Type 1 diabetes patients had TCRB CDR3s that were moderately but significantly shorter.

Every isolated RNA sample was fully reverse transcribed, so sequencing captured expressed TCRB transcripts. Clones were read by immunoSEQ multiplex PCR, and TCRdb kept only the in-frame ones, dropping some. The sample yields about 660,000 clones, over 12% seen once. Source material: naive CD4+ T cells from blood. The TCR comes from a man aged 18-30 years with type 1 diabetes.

The CDR3 nucleotides read TGCAGCGTTCCGTCGAGGGAAACGAACGAGCAGTACTTC. Translated, it gives CSVPSRETNEQYF. The chain recombines TRBV29-1 with TRBJ2-7; D possibly corresponds to TRBD2 (5 bases). V was shortened by 5 bases and J by 5 bases, with 16 bases between the two germline ends. Germline lookup yields CDR1 SQVTM and CDR2 ANQGSEA. The length of the CDR3 is 13 residues.